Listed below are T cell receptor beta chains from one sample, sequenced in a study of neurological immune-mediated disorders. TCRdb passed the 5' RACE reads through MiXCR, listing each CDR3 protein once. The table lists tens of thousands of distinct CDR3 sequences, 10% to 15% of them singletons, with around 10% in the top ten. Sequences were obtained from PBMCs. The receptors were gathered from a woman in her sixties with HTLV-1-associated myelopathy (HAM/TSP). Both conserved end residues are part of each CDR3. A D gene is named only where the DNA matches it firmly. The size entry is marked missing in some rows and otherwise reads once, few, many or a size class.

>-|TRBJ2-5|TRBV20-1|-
CSARFGQETQYF
TGCAGTGCTAGATTTGGGCAAGAGACCCAGTACTTC
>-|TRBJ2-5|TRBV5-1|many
CASSLEGNYQETQYF
TGCGCCAGCAGCTTAGAGGGGAACTATCAAGAGACCCAGTACTTC
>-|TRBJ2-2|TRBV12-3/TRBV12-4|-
CASSLSGLRKELFF
TGTGCCAGCAGTTTATCTGGCCTCCGAAAGGAGCTGTTTTTT
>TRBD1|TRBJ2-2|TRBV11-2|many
CASSIPTGGVGELFF
TGTGCCAGCAGCATCCCGACAGGGGGCGTGGGGGAGCTGTTTTTT
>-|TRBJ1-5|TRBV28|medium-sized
CASSRRMGNQPQHF
TGTGCCAGCAGTCGCAGGATGGGAAATCAGCCCCAGCATTTT
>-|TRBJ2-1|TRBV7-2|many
CASSSPYSNEQFF
TGTGCCAGCAGCTCGCCCTACTCCAATGAGCAGTTCTTC
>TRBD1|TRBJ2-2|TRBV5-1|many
CASRQTGVNTGELFF
TGCGCCAGCAGACAGACAGGGGTGAACACCGGGGAGCTGTTTTTT
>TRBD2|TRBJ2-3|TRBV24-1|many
CATSDRDYSTDTQYF
TGTGCCACCAGTGACCGGGACTACTCCACAGATACGCAGTATTTT
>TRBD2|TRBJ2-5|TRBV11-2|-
CASSLAGWLFATQYF
TGTGCCAGCAGCCTAGCGGGATGGCTTTTTGCGACCCAGTACTTC
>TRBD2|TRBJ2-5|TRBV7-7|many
CASSSGRAVQETQYF
TGTGCTAGCAGCTCCGGGAGGGCCGTACAAGAGACCCAGTACTTC
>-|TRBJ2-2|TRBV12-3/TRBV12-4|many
CASSPWTVTGELFF
TGTGCCAGCAGTCCGTGGACGGTGACCGGGGAGCTGTTTTTT
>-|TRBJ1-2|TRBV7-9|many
CASSLAHENYGYTF
TGTGCCAGCAGCTTAGCCCACGAGAACTATGGCTACACCTTC
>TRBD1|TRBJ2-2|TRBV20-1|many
CSATRDRANTGELFF
TGCAGTGCGACCCGGGACAGGGCGAACACCGGGGAGCTGTTTTTT
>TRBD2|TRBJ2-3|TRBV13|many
CASSPPGLEADTQYF
TGTGCCAGCAGCCCGCCGGGACTAGAGGCAGATACGCAGTATTTT
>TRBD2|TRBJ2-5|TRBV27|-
CASSVISGFALDLQETQYF
TGTGCCAGCAGTGTCATTAGCGGGTTCGCCCTTGATCTCCAAGAGACCCAGTACTTC
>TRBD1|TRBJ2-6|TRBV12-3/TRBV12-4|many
CASTVQGGGSGANVLTF
TGTGCCAGCACGGTACAGGGGGGAGGCTCTGGGGCCAACGTCCTGACTTTC
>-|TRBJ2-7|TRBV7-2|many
CASSPTRDFYEQYF
TGTGCCAGCAGCCCTACCCGGGACTTCTACGAGCAGTACTTC
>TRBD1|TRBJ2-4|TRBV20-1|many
CSASDRGKAKNIQYF
TGCAGTGCTAGCGACAGGGGAAAAGCCAAAAACATTCAGTACTTC
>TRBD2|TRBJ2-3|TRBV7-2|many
CASSWDGRDTDTQYF
TGTGCCAGCAGCTGGGACGGGAGGGACACAGATACGCAGTATTTT
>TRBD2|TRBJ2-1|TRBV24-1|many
CATSSAGSSKNEQFF
TGTGCCACCAGTTCAGCGGGATCTAGCAAGAATGAGCAGTTCTTC
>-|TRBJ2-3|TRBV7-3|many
CASSQIGSPDTQYF
TGTGCCAGCAGTCAAATCGGGAGTCCAGATACGCAGTATTTT
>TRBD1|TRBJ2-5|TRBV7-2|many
CASSRGQGEYETQYF
TGTGCCAGCAGCCGCGGACAGGGCGAATACGAGACCCAGTACTTC
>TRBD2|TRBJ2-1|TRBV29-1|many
CSVEGLAGGEQFF
TGCAGCGTTGAAGGGTTGGCGGGAGGGGAGCAGTTCTTC
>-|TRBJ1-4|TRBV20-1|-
CSARDWGTNEKLFF
TGCAGTGCTAGAGATTGGGGCACTAATGAAAAACTGTTTTTT
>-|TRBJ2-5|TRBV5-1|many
CASSLPAETQYF
TGCGCCAGCAGCTTGCCGGCGGAGACCCAGTACTTC
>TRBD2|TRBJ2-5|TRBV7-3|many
CASSLIGGGKQETQYF
TGTGCCAGCAGCTTAATCGGGGGGGGGAAACAAGAGACCCAGTACTTC
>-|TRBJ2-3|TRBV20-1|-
CSAQSSERSTDTQYF
TGCAGTGCCCAAAGTAGCGAAAGAAGCACAGATACGCAGTATTTT
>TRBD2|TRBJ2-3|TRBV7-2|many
CASSLGGRATDTQYF
TGTGCCAGCAGCTTAGGCGGGAGGGCGACAGATACGCAGTATTTT
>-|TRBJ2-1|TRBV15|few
CATSGRSSYNEQFF
TGTGCCACCAGCGGGAGGAGCTCCTACAATGAGCAGTTCTTC
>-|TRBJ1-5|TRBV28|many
CASSLIGYLPSHSNQPQHF
TGTGCCAGCAGTTTAATCGGATACCTTCCTTCTCATAGCAATCAGCCCCAGCATTTT
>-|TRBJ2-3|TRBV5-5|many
CASSDRPCSTDTQYF
TGTGCCAGCAGCGACCGTCCATGTAGCACAGATACGCAGTATTTT
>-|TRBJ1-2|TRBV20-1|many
CSARDSGVGGYTF
TGCAGTGCTAGAGATTCAGGGGTCGGCGGCTACACCTTC
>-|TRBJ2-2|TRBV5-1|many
CASRSGDRNTGELFF
TGCGCCAGCAGGAGCGGGGACAGGAACACCGGGGAGCTGTTTTTT
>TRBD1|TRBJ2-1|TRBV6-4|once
CASSESGTGDVHEQFF
TGTGCCAGCAGTGAATCGGGGACAGGGGATGTGCATGAGCAGTTCTTC
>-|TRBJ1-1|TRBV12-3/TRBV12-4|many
CASSDGEWTEAFF
TGTGCCAGCAGTGACGGGGAGTGGACTGAAGCTTTCTTT
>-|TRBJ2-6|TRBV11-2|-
CASGAGANVLTF
TGTGCCAGCGGAGCAGGGGCCAACGTCCTGACTTTC
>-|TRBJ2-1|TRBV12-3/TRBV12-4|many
CASRGRDEQFF
TGTGCCAGCCGCGGTAGAGATGAGCAGTTCTTC
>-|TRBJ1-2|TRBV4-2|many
CASSQANKVEKNYGYTF
TGTGCCAGCAGCCAAGCCAATAAGGTTGAGAAAAACTATGGCTACACCTTC